The present T cell receptor beta chain was sequenced within a study of Ad26.COV2.S vaccination and SARS-CoV-2 variants. Whole-study results and caveats: Substantial breadth in spike-specific CD8+ and CD4+ T cell responses was reportedly seen after vaccination. Vaccine recipients had higher spike-specific TCR breadth than placebo recipients. Breadth of non-spike TCRs did not differ between vaccinees and placebo recipients.

Of note for this clone: Its antigen is undetermined.

Assay: immunoSEQ multiplex PCR; the TCRdb copy retains only in-frame clones and omits some. The profile covers about 98,000 clones, with 80% appearing a single time and approximately 15% taken by the ten largest. The receptor comes from a human donor who had recovered from COVID-19. The sequencing used peripheral blood, collected after recovery from COVID-19.

The CDR3 bases are TGTGCCAGCTCACCCCTCCGGACACCAGTCTATGGCTACACCTTC. Amino acids: CASSPLRTPVYGYTF. The V gene is TRBV18, the J gene TRBJ1-2, with a tentative D call TRBD1 (5 bases). With 3 bases removed from V and 4 bases from J, the gap between germline ends came to 15 bases. CDR1 KGHSH and CDR2 LQKENI come from the germline V gene. The CDR3 has 15 amino acids. The full variable domain, completed using reference TRBV18 and TRBJ1-2, is NAGVMQNPRHLVRRRGQEARLRCSPMKGHSHVYWYRQLPEEGLKFMVYLQKENIIDESGMPKERFSAEFPKEGPSILRIQQVVRGDSAAYFCASSPLRTPVYGYTFGSGTRLTVV.